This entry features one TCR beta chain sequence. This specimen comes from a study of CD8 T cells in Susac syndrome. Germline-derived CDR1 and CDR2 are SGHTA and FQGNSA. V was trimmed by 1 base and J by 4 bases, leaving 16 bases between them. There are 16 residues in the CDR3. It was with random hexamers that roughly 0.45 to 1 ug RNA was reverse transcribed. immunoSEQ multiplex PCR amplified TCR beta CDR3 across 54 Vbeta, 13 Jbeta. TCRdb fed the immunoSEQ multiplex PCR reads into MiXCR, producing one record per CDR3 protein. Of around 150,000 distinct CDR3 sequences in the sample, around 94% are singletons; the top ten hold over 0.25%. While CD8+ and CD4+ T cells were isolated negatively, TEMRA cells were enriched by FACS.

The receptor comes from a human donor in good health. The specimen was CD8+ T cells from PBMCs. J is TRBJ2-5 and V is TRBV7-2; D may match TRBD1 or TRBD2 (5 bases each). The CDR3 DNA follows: TGTGCCAGCAGCTTAGGCAGCGGCAGTGGGGGAGAGACCCAGTACTTC. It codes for CASSLGSGSGGETQYF.